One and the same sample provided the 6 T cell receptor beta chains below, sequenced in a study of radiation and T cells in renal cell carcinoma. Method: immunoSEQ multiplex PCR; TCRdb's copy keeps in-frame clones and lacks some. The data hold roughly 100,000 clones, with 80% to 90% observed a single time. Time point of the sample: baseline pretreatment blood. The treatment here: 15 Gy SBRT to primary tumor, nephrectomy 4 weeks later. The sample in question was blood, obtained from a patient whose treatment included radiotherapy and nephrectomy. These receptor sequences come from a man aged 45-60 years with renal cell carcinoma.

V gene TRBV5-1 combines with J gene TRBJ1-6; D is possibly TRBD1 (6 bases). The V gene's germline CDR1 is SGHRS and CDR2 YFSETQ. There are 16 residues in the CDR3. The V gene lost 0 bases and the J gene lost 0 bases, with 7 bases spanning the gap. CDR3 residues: CASSLEGGSYNSPLHF. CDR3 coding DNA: TGCGCCAGCAGCTTGGAGGGGGGCTCCTATAATTCACCCCTCCACTTT.

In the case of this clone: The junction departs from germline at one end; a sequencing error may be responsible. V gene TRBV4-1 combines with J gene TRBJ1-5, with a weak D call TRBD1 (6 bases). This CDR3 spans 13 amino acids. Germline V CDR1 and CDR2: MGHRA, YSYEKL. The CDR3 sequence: CASSQDSGAPRYF. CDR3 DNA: TGCGCCAGCAGCCAAGATTCAGGGGCCCCGAGGTATTTT.

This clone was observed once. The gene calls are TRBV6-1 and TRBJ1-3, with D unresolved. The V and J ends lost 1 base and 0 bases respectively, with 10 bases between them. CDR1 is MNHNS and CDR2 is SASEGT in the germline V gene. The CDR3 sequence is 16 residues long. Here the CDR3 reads CASSEDRLSSGNTIYF. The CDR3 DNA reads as TGTGCCAGCAGTGAAGACAGACTAAGCTCTGGAAACACCATATATTTT.

The CDR3 spells CASRPGGSKENYGYTF. The DNA of the CDR3 is TGTGCCAGCAGGCCTGGGGGGTCAAAGGAGAACTATGGCTACACCTTC. The chain employs TRBV28 and TRBJ1-2; D may be TRBD1 (5 bases). V lost 6 bases, J lost 2 bases, and 19 bases lay in between. The germline V gene encodes CDR1 MDHEN and CDR2 SYDVKM. The CDR3 consists of 16 residues.

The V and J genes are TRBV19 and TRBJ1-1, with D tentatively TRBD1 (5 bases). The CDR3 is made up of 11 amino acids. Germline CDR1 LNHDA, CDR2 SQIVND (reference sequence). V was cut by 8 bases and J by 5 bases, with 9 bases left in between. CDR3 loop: CASAGRTEAFF. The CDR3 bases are TGTGCCAGTGCAGGGAGGACTGAAGCTTTCTTT.

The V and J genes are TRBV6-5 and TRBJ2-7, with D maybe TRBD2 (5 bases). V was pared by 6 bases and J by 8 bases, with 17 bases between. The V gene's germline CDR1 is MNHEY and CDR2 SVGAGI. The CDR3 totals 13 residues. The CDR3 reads CASRGTDGMKQYF. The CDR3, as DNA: TGTGCCAGCAGAGGAACGGACGGGATGAAGCAGTACTTC.